Shown below are 8 T cell receptor beta chains from a single sample sequenced in a study of blood T cell repertoires in COVID-19. Profiling relied on immunoSEQ multiplex PCR, and the TCRdb table lists in-frame clones only, not all of them. The table lists around 380,000 clones, more than 65% of them singletons. Sequenced material: peripheral blood. The receptors originated from a human donor with acute or convalescent COVID-19. The donor label of this sample is uncertain.

Written as DNA, the CDR3 is TGTGCCAGCAGTTCACGGCCGGGACAGGGGAACACTGAAGCTTTCTTT. Protein sequence: CASSSRPGQGNTEAFF. This rearrangement joins TRBV27 to TRBJ1-1; 9 bases align to TRBD1. The ends lost 4 bases at V and 1 base at J; junction bases unmatched: 7. The CDR3 length is 16 residues. The germline gives CDR1 MNHEY, CDR2 SMNVEV (reference sequence).

This clone was counted a few times. The V gene is TRBV5-7, the J gene TRBJ1-5; 7 bases match TRBD1. TRBV5-7 is assigned to the ORF class and has an uncertain function. This CDR3 is 14 amino acids long. J was trimmed by 4 bases and V by 10 bases; bases with no gene match: 11. The CDR3 is CADSRDSENQPQHF. The CDR3 DNA sequence: TGTGCCGACTCCCGGGACAGCGAAAATCAGCCCCAGCATTTT.

This rearrangement joins TRBV6-5 to TRBJ1-2; D not certain. Germline-derived CDR1 and CDR2 are MNHEY and SVGAGI. The CDR3 extends over 15 amino acids. V lost 8 bases and J 4 bases, leaving 20 bases between the germline ends. The CDR3 DNA reads TGTGCCAGCGTTTCCGGCGGCAGCTCCGGCTATGGCTACACCTTC. Encoded protein: CASVSGGSSGYGYTF.

The V call is TRBV28, the J call TRBJ1-5; 8 bases match TRBD1. From germline, CDR1 is MDHEN and CDR2 SYDVKM. This CDR3 has 16 residues. J lost 3 bases, V lost 2 bases, and 6 bases had no gene match. The CDR3 bases are TGTGCCAGCAGTTTACTCCCCAGGGGGCTCAATCAGCCCCAGCATTTT. Its translation: CASSLLPRGLNQPQHF.

The chain uses TRBV15 and TRBJ2-1; 8 positions agree with TRBD2. CDR3 length equals 15 residues. Unmatched junction bases numbered 7, after V lost 5 bases and J lost 4 bases. Germline assignment: CDR1 LNHNV and CDR2 YYDKDF (reference sequence). CDR3: CATSSAGEAYNEQFF. The CDR3 DNA reads TGTGCCACCAGCTCAGCGGGAGAGGCGTACAATGAGCAGTTCTTC.

This clone appeared a few times. The rearrangement uses TRBV18 and TRBJ1-3; D ambiguous. The V gene lost 1 base and the J gene lost 0 bases, with 13 bases spanning the gap. Germline V gene sequence: CDR1 KGHSH, CDR2 LQKENI. The CDR3 runs 17 residues. CDR3 sequence: CASSPRLDSNSGNTIYF. The CDR3 DNA reads as TGTGCCAGCTCACCACGACTGGACTCCAACTCTGGAAACACCATATATTTT. The variable domain in full, completed from reference TRBV18 and TRBJ1-3, reads NAGVMQNPRHLVRRRGQEARLRCSPMKGHSHVYWYRQLPEEGLKFMVYLQKENIIDESGMPKERFSAEFPKEGPSILRIQQVVRGDSAAYFCASSPRLDSNSGNTIYFGEGSWLTVV.

The genes are TRBV2 and TRBJ1-2; 8 bases align to TRBD1. The CDR3 length is 13 residues. Germline CDR1 SNHLY, CDR2 FYNNEI. Trimming removed 7 bases from V and 8 bases from J; junction bases left unmatched: 9. The CDR3 coding sequence is TGTGCCAGCATACTACTCCAGGGGGCGGGCTACACCTTC. Translated: CASILLQGAGYTF.

The CDR3 coding sequence is TGTGCCAGCTCACCCGGACAGGGGGGGTACAATGAGCAGTTCTTC. Translation: CASSPGQGGYNEQFF. The rearrangement joins TRBV18 to TRBJ2-1, with 10 bases fitting TRBD1. Germline V gene data show CDR1 as KGHSH and CDR2 as LQKENI. With 3 bases clipped from V and 4 bases from J, the junction kept 3 bases outside the gene matches. This CDR3 has 15 amino acids.